These T cell receptor beta chains were read from a single sample in a study of beta chain features in type 1 diabetes. Clones were sequenced by immunoSEQ multiplex PCR, and TCRdb holds only the in-frame ones, with some missing. The sample yields about 170,000 clones, about 7.8% seen once. Input material: central memory CD4+ T cells from blood. These receptors all come from a woman in her forties with type 1 diabetes. Each CDR3 is given with its conserved first and last residue. A D gene is named only where the DNA matches it firmly. Size is omitted from some rows. Given values are once, few, many or a class for expanded clones.

J gene	D gene	clone size	V gene	CDR3 DNA	CDR3 protein
TRBJ2-5	TRBD2	-	TRBV28	TGTGCCAGCAGTTCTCCGGGCGGGGGACAAGAGACCCAGTACTTC	CASSSPGGGQETQYF
TRBJ2-2	-	few	TRBV28	TGTGCCAGCAATCTAGCCACCGGGGAGCTGTTTTTT	CASNLATGELFF
TRBJ2-7	TRBD2	-	TRBV30	TGTGCCTGGCTGGCGGGGGGGAGATCCTACGAGCAGTACTTC	CAWLAGGRSYEQYF
TRBJ1-6	TRBD1	-	TRBV5-4	TGTGCCAGCAGCTTTCAGGACAGGCCTAATTCACCCCTCCACTTT	CASSFQDRPNSPLHF
TRBJ2-1	-	-	TRBV10-3	TGTGCCGCCTCCCCCGGGAGTGGTGAGCAGTTCTTC	CAASPGSGEQFF
TRBJ2-1	TRBD2	-	TRBV7-2	TGTGCCAGCAGCTTACAAGTATCGGAGATTAGCGGGAGGGGGTGGTTCTTC	CASSLQVSEISGRGWFF
TRBJ2-1	TRBD2	-	TRBV11-2	TGTGCCAGCAGCTTGACCGGGGGGGACGGTGAGCAGTTCTTC	CASSLTGGDGEQFF
TRBJ2-1	-	-	TRBV28	TGTGCCAGCAGCCTTGACGGGTCGGTCAATGAGCAGTTCTTC	CASSLDGSVNEQFF
TRBJ2-3	-	few	TRBV5-4	TGTGCCAGCAGCCCCGCAGGGATCAGAACAGATACGCAGTATTTT	CASSPAGIRTDTQYF
TRBJ2-5	TRBD1	few	TRBV11-1	TGTGCCAGCAGCTTAGCTCCGGGACAGGGGCTAGGGGAAGAGACCCAGTACTTC	CASSLAPGQGLGEETQYF
TRBJ1-1	-	few	TRBV7-2	TGTGCCAGCAGCTATAGCAGGGACACTGAAGCTTTCTTT	CASSYSRDTEAFF
TRBJ1-1	-	-	TRBV13	TGTGCCAGCAGCTTAGCTGGGAGGGGGAACACTGAAGCTTTCTTT	CASSLAGRGNTEAFF
TRBJ1-1	TRBD1	-	TRBV19	TGTGCCAGTACCCCCCGGGCGGGACAGGTGAACACTGAAGCTTTCTTT	CASTPRAGQVNTEAFF
TRBJ2-3	-	many	TRBV14	TGTGCCAGCAGCCCCGTGGGACTCAGCACAGATACGCAGTATTTT	CASSPVGLSTDTQYF
TRBJ2-2	TRBD2	-	TRBV29-1	TGCAGCGTGTCGCGGGAGGGAGGCACCGGGGAGCTGTTTTTT	CSVSREGGTGELFF
TRBJ1-2	-	many	TRBV2	TGTGCCAGCACTTACAGCTATGGCTACACCTTC	CASTYSYGYTF
TRBJ1-6	-	-	TRBV2	TGTGCCAGCAGGGGAGGGGGGCTTGGCAATTCACCCCTCCACTTT	CASRGGGLGNSPLHF
TRBJ1-1	-	-	TRBV4-1	TGCGCCAGCAGCGGCGGGGGGGCCGGTGAAGCTTTCTTT	CASSGGGAGEAFF
TRBJ2-3	-	few	TRBV19	TGTGCCAGTAGTATCGAGACAGGCTTGAGCACAGATACGCAGTATTTT	CASSIETGLSTDTQYF
TRBJ2-1	-	few	TRBV5-4	TGTGCCAGCAGCCCTTTCCCCGTGACAGAGGAGCAGTTCTTC	CASSPFPVTEEQFF
TRBJ1-6	-	-	TRBV7-7	TGTGCTAGCAGCTTAGCGCGGAAGGCTGATTCACCCCTCCACTTT	CASSLARKADSPLHF
TRBJ1-2	TRBD1	few	TRBV2	TGTGCCAGCGGCAAACAGGGGGACTATGGCTACACCTTC	CASGKQGDYGYTF
TRBJ1-2	-	few	TRBV6-1	TGTGCCAGCAAACTAGAATTTAACTATGGCTACACCTTC	CASKLEFNYGYTF
TRBJ2-6	-	-	TRBV11-1	TGTGCCAGCAGCTTAGTGGTGGCCCCTGGGGCCAACGTCCTGACTTTC	CASSLVVAPGANVLTF
TRBJ2-2	TRBD2	-	TRBV29-1	TGCAGCGTCTGTCCCGGGACTAGCGGCGGGGAGCTGTTTTTT	CSVCPGTSGGELFF
TRBJ1-1	-	few	TRBV21-1	TGTGCCCATTTAAAGATGGAGGGAGGCACTGAAGCTTTCTTT	CAHLKMEGGTEAFF
TRBJ1-6	TRBD1	few	TRBV25-1	TGTGCCAGCAGCCCTCACGACAGGGCCCTTTCACCCCTCCACTTT	CASSPHDRALSPLHF
TRBJ2-5	-	few	TRBV19	TGTGCCAGTAGTGGTCCCAGGGAGACCCAGTACTTC	CASSGPRETQYF
TRBJ2-7	-	few	TRBV7-2	TGTGCCAGCAGCCTCTATACTATAGAGCAGTACTTC	CASSLYTIEQYF
TRBJ2-5	-	-	TRBV28	TGTGCCAGCAGCTATCCCGGGTATGGAGAGACCCAGTACTTC	CASSYPGYGETQYF
TRBJ2-2	TRBD1	few	TRBV7-6	TGTGCCAGCAGCGAGACAGGGTCAGCCACCGGGGAGCTGTTTTTT	CASSETGSATGELFF